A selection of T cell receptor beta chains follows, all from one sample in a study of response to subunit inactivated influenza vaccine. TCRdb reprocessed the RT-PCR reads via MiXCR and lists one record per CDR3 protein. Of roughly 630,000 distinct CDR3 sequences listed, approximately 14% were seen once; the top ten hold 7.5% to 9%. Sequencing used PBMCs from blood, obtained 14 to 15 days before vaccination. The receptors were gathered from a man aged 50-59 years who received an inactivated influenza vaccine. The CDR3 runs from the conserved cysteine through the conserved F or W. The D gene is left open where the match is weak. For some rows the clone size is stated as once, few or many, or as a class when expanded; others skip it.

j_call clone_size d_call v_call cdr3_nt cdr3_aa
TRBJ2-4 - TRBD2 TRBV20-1 TGCAGTGCTAGAGGACTTCGCGGGAGGGCCGAAGCCAAAAACATTCAGTACTTC CSARGLRGRAEAKNIQYF
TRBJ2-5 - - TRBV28 TGTGCCAGCAGTTTGGAGGGTCCCCAGGGAGAGACCCAGTACTTC CASSLEGPQGETQYF
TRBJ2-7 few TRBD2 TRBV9 TGTGCCAGCAGCGGGGGGACTAGTCCCTTCTACGAGCAGTACTTC CASSGGTSPFYEQYF
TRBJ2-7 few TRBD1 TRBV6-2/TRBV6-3 TGTGCCAGCAGTTACTCGATTCCGGGACAGGCTACCTACGAGCAGTACTTC CASSYSIPGQATYEQYF
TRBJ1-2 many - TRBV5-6 TGTGCCAGCAGCTCCGGGACGGAGGGCTACACCTTC CASSSGTEGYTF
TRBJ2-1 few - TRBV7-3 TGTGCCAGCAGCTTAAATGGAAGGGGGAGAGATGAGCAGTTCTTC CASSLNGRGRDEQFF
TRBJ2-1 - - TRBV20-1 TGCAGTGCTAGTCGGGCAGGGAATGAGCAGTTCTTC CSASRAGNEQFF
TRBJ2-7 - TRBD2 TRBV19 TGTGCCAGTAGTCGAAGACTAGCGGGAGGGCCGGAGCAGTACTTC CASSRRLAGGPEQYF
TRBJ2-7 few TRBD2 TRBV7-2 TGTGCCAGCAGCTTCGTGACTAGCGGGGCCTACGAGCAGTACTTC CASSFVTSGAYEQYF
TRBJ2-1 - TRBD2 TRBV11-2 TGTGCCAGCAGCCCACGGGGGGGCCTATACAATGAGCAGTTCTTC CASSPRGGLYNEQFF
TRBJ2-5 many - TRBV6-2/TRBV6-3 TGTGCCAGCAGTTTGGACGGGTCAGGGGTCCAGTACTTC CASSLDGSGVQYF
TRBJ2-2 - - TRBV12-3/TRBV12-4 TGTGCCAGCAGCCCGAATACCAGGACCGGGGAGCTGTTTTTT CASSPNTRTGELFF
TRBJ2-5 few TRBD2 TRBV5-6 TGTGCCAGCAGTCCCTCACTAGCGGGGGAACTAGAGACCCAGTACTTC CASSPSLAGELETQYF
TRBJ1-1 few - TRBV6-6 TGTGCCAGCAGTTCGAGCACAGGGAGTGAAGCTTTCTTT CASSSSTGSEAFF
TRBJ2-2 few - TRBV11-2 TGTGCCAGCAGCTTGGCCGGGAAGAACACCGGGGAGCTGTTTTTT CASSLAGKNTGELFF
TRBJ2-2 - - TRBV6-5 TGTGCCAGCAGTTACTCAAGGGTTCAAAACACCGGGGAGCTGTTTTTT CASSYSRVQNTGELFF
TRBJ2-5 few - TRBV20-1 TGCAGTGCTAGTAGGGGGATCGAGACCCAGTACTTC CSASRGIETQYF
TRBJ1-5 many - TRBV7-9 TGTGCCAGCAGCGAGATGGGACACAGCAATCAGCCCCAGCATTTT CASSEMGHSNQPQHF
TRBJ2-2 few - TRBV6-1 TGTGCCAGCAGACCCCACGGGGTCGGGGAGCTGTTTTTT CASRPHGVGELFF
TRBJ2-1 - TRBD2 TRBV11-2 TGTGCCAGCAGTCCCGGGAGGCAGGAGCCGTACAATGAGCAGTTCTTC CASSPGRQEPYNEQFF
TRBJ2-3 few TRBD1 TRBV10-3 TGTGCCATCAGTCGACAGGGGGGGGTCACAGATACGCAGTATTTT CAISRQGGVTDTQYF
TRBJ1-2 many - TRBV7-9 TGTGCCAGCAGCCCGAAAGGGAACTATGGCTACACCTTC CASSPKGNYGYTF
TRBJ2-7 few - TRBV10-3 TGTGCCATCAGTGAGTCGGCAGGGCCTTACGGGCAGTACTTC CAISESAGPYGQYF
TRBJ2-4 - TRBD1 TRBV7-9 TGTGCCAGCAGCTCGGACAGGCCCAAAAACATTCAGTACTTC CASSSDRPKNIQYF
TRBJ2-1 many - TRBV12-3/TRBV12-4 TGTGCCAGCAGTTTGCCCAGGCGAGGCTACAATGAGCAGTTCTTC CASSLPRRGYNEQFF
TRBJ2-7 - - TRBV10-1 TGCGCCAGCAGCATCGACTACGAGCAGTACTTC CASSIDYEQYF
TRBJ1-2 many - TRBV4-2 TGTGCCAGCAGCCAGGGGATCTATGGCTACACCTTC CASSQGIYGYTF
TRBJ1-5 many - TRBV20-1 TGCAGTGCTAGAGATCCGAGTCAGCCCCAGCATTTT CSARDPSQPQHF
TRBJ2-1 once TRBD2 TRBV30 TGTGCCTGGAGTGTAGGACTAGCGGGAGGACCTTACAATGAGCAGTTCTTC CAWSVGLAGGPYNEQFF
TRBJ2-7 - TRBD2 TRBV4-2 TGTGCCAGCAGCCAAGCGGGGGGAGGGGCCGAGCAGTACTTC CASSQAGGGAEQYF
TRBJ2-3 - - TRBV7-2 TGTGCCAGCGGGGCAGGGCGGGCAGATACGCAGTATTTT CASGAGRADTQYF
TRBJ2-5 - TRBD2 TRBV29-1 TGCAGCGTTGACGGGGCTAGCGGGGGGGCGATTCGAGAGACCCAGTACTTC CSVDGASGGAIRETQYF
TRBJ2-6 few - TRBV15 TGTGCCACCAGCAGAGATCGGGGGTTAGGGGCCAACGTCCTGACTTTC CATSRDRGLGANVLTF
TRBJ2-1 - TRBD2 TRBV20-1 TGCAGTGCCGACGTGAGCGGGAGCACTTCCTACAATGAGCAGTTCTTC CSADVSGSTSYNEQFF
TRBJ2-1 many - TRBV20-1 TGCAGTGCTAGAGGCGGGACCTACAATGAGCAGTTCTTC CSARGGTYNEQFF
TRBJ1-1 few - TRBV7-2 TGTGCCAGCAGCGACCGGGACAAGAACACTGAAGCTTTCTTT CASSDRDKNTEAFF
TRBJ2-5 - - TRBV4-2 TGTGCCAGCAGCCAAACCGACCGCCCCCCGTACTTC CASSQTDRPPYF
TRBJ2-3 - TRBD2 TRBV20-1 TGCAGTGCTGTAGCGGGGGGGCCCACAGATACGCAGTATTTT CSAVAGGPTDTQYF
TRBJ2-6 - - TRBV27 TGTGCCAGCACTAGGACTTTGAACTCTGGGGCCAACGTCCTGACTTTC CASTRTLNSGANVLTF
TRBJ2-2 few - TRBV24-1 TGTGCCACCAGTGCCTTTCTTCAAGGGGGGTTCGCGAACACCGGGGAGCTGTTTTTT CATSAFLQGGFANTGELFF
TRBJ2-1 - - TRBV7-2 TGTGCCAGCAGCTTAGTGGCTAGCGTCCGTATAAATGAGCAGTTCTTC CASSLVASVRINEQFF
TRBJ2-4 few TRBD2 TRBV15 TGTGCCACCAGCTTATTGGCGGGAGACGCCAAAAACATTCAGTACTTC CATSLLAGDAKNIQYF
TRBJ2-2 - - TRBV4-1 TGCGCCAGCAGCCAGCTCATAACCGGGGAGCTGTTTTTT CASSQLITGELFF
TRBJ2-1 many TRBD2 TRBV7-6 TGTGCCAGCAGCTTACTTTGGACTAGCGGGCTAAAGCAGTTCTTC CASSLLWTSGLKQFF
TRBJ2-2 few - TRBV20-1 TGCAGTGCTAGAGGAAGGGGCGGCACCGGGGAGCTGTTTTTT CSARGRGGTGELFF
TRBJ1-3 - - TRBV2 TGTGCCAGCAGTTTCGGGGCTGAGGGAAACACCATATATTTT CASSFGAEGNTIYF
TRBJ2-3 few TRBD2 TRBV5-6 TGTGCCAGCAGCTTGGCTAGCGGGGTCGATACGCAGTATTTT CASSLASGVDTQYF
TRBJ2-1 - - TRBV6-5 TGTGCCAGCAGTTATACCCCGGATGAGCAGTTCTTC CASSYTPDEQFF
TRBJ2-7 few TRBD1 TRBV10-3 TGTGCCATCAGTGAGGGACAGGGGGCGGAAAGCGAGCAGTACTTC CAISEGQGAESEQYF
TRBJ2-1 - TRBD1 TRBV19 TGTGCCAGTAGTATAACAGGGGCCTACAATGAGCAGTTCTTC CASSITGAYNEQFF